This T cell receptor beta chain was sequenced for a study of T cell responses to AZD1222 COVID-19 vaccine. Study details: Pooled in the analysis were second doses at about 4 or about 12 weeks.

Overall study findings and caveats: Just a handful of AZD1222 recipients were seropositive at baseline. No repertoire was sampled before or during the peak T cell response, only after it.

Concerning this clone itself: Its antigen is not identified.

The table came from immunoSEQ multiplex PCR; TCRdb's copy has only in-frame clones and leaves some out. The data show 150,000 or so clones, with approximately 90% seen just once and approximately 1.8% held by the top ten. The CDR3 is 16 amino acids. Trimming cost V 0 bases and J 4 bases; bases outside gene matches: 4. The V gene's germline CDR1 is SGHVS and CDR2 FQNEAQ. The source material was peripheral blood, sampled on day 0 of AZD1222 vaccination. The chain recombines TRBV7-8 with TRBJ2-5, with 11 bases lining up with TRBD2. This clonotype was sampled from an adult in good health. CDR3 in DNA: TGTGCCAGCAGCTTAGCCGGGACTAGCGGCAGAGAGACCCAGTACTTC. Protein: CASSLAGTSGRETQYF.